The 21 T cell receptor beta chains in this list originate from one sample, sequenced in a study of T cells in Graves' hyperthyroidism and ophthalmopathy. There were TCR beta CDR3 regions amplified from RNA transcripts. The HTBI primer set drove a first-round RT-PCR of the TCR CDR3. TCRdb passed the multiplex PCR reads through MiXCR, listing each CDR3 protein once. Here the sample spans about 590,000 distinct CDR3 sequences, around 14% being singletons. Sequenced sample: blood. The receptors come from a woman in her twenties or thirties with Graves' hyperthyroidism.

The chain has TRBV7-2 and TRBJ2-1, with a tentative D call TRBD2 (5 bases). Trimming removed 4 bases at V and 15 bases at J, with 10 bases between. Germline CDR1 reads SGHTA; CDR2 reads FQGNSA. This CDR3 spans 10 amino acids. CDR3 loop: CASSSTSLFF. The CDR3 nucleotides are TGTGCCAGCAGCTCCACTAGTCTGTTCTTC.

In this sample, this clonotype turned up a few times. This sequence joins TRBV10-2 and TRBJ2-2; D is unclear. The CDR3 runs 13 residues. Germline CDR1 and CDR2: WSHSY and SAAADI. V lost 8 bases and J 1 base, leaving 8 bases between the germline ends. In nucleotides, the CDR3 is TGCGCCAGCCTCCAAGGGAACACCGGGGAGCTGTTTTTT. Protein sequence: CASLQGNTGELFF.

In this sample, this clonotype turned up many times. V gene TRBV20-1 combines with J gene TRBJ2-3, with D uncertain. Per germline, CDR1 DFQATT and CDR2 SNEGSKA (reference sequence). V was clipped by 4 bases and J by 2 bases, with 10 bases between them. The CDR3 contains 13 residues. CDR3 nucleotide sequence: TGCAGTGCTACTGGAATATCCACAGATACGCAGTATTTT. Translating gives CSATGISTDTQYF.

There are a few counts of this clonotype. The chain carries TRBV4-3 and TRBJ2-7; the match to TRBD2 covers 7 bases. J was trimmed by 0 bases and V by 3 bases; bases with no gene match: 8. The CDR3 has 16 amino acids. Germline V gene lookup returns CDR1 LGHNA and CDR2 YSLEER. CDR3 protein: CASSQHTSANSYEQYF. CDR3 DNA sequence: TGCGCCAGCAGCCAGCATACTAGCGCCAACTCCTACGAGCAGTACTTC.

V and J are TRBV2 and TRBJ2-1; 8 nucleotides agree with TRBD1. CDR1 SNHLY and CDR2 FYNNEI come from the germline V gene. J gave up 7 bases and V 5 bases, and 10 bases lay outside the gene matches. The CDR3 has 15 amino acids. CDR3 coding DNA: TGTGCCAGCAGTAAACGGACAGGGTCTGGTAATGAGCAGTTCTTC. It codes for CASSKRTGSGNEQFF. The entire variable domain, with the rest obtained from reference TRBV2 and TRBJ2-1, is as follows: EPEVTQTPSHQVTQMGQEVILRCVPISNHLYFYWYRQILGQKVEFLVSFYNNEISEKSEIFDDQFSVERPDGSNFTLKIRSTKLEDSAMYFCASSKRTGSGNEQFFGPGTRLTVL.

This chain joins TRBV7-2 and TRBJ2-7; a possible D gene is TRBD2 (6 bases). V lost 0 bases and J lost 6, with 12 bases in between. Looked up from germline, CDR1 is SGHTA and CDR2 is FQGNSA. The CDR3 sequence is 14 residues long. DNA for the CDR3: TGTGCCAGCAGCTTAGCGCTACTCGGGGGCGAGCAGTACTTC. Amino acids: CASSLALLGGEQYF.

The V and J genes are TRBV27 and TRBJ2-2, with D unresolved. The germline gives CDR1 MNHEY, CDR2 SMNVEV (reference sequence). The V end was cut by 6 bases, the J end by 7 bases, with 15 bases between. CDR3 length: 14 amino acids. CDR3 sequence reads: CASRSLRVSGELFF. CDR3 nucleotide sequence: TGTGCCAGCAGATCCCTAAGGGTTAGCGGGGAGCTGTTTTTT.

This clonotype was seen many times. The CDR3 DNA follows: TGTGCCAGCAGTGAGGGGGCTAGCGGGAACACAGATACGCAGTATTTT. It translates to CASSEGASGNTDTQYF. V usage is TRBV2 and J usage is TRBJ2-3; 9 nucleotides line up with TRBD2. After removal of 3 bases from V and 2 bases from J, the junction contained 6 bases not matched to a gene. CDR1 and CDR2 from the germline V gene are SNHLY and FYNNEI. This CDR3 has 16 amino acids.

This clonotype was recorded at least ten times. The V call is TRBV12-3 or TRBV12-4, the J call TRBJ1-1; no firm D call. V lost 5 bases and J 6 bases, leaving 10 bases between the germline ends. The CDR3 loop spans 12 amino acids. This chain's CDR3 is CASSARSPEAFF. CDR3 DNA: TGTGCCAGCAGTGCTAGAAGCCCTGAAGCTTTCTTT.

This clonotype was seen repeatedly, ten times or more. The chain combines TRBV20-1 with TRBJ2-7, with 8 positions matching TRBD1. The ends lost 8 bases at V and 9 bases at J; junction bases unmatched: 18. CDR3 length equals 14 residues. CDR1 DFQATT and CDR2 SNEGSKA come from the germline V gene (reference sequence). CDR3 DNA sequence: TGCAGTATGACTGGACAGGGTCTAGGTGCGATGCAGTACTTC. Protein: CSMTGQGLGAMQYF.

About this clonotype: Compared with germline, one end of the junction differs, possibly owing to a read error. The chain uses TRBV12-3 or TRBV12-4 and TRBJ1-3; D is ambiguous. The length of the CDR3 is 16 residues. The CDR3 protein is CASSVPTDRSGSTIYF. The CDR3 bases are TGTGCCAGCAGCGTCCCAACAGATCGCTCTGGAAGCACCATATATTTT.

This clonotype was counted once. V gene TRBV5-6 combines with J gene TRBJ1-5; D is possibly TRBD1 (5 bases). Between the trimmed V and J ends, which lost 0 bases and 14 bases, there was a span of 12 bases. The CDR3 sequence is 12 residues long. The germline V gene has CDR1 SGHDT and CDR2 YYEEEE. The CDR3 protein is CASSLGDWAKHF. In nucleotides, the CDR3 is TGTGCCAGCAGCTTGGGGGACTGGGCAAAGCATTTT. The full variable domain, with the rest looked up from reference TRBV5-6 and TRBJ1-5, is DAGVTQSPTHLIKTRGQQVTLRCSPKSGHDTVSWYQQALGQGPQFIFQYYEEEERQRGNFPDRFSGHQFPNYSSELNVNALLLGDSALYLCASSLGDWAKHFGDGTRLSIL.

Many counts were recorded for this clonotype. The V gene is TRBV11-3, the J gene TRBJ1-2; no firm D call. Germline CDR1 is SGHNT and CDR2 is YENEEA. V was shortened by 5 bases and J by 12 bases, with 13 bases between the two germline ends. The CDR3 has 11 residues. CDR3 DNA: TGTGCCAGCAGCCTTCTCTGGCCCAACACCTTC. Residues: CASSLLWPNTF. Filled out from reference TRBV11-3 and TRBJ1-2, the complete variable domain reads EAGVVQSPRYKIIEKKQPVAFWCNPISGHNTLYWYLQNLGQGPELLIRYENEEAVDDSQLPKDRFSAERLKGVDSTLKIQPAELGDSAVYLCASSLLWPNTFGSGTRLTVV.

This clonotype appeared many times. The chain joins TRBV30 to TRBJ1-5; D possibly corresponds to TRBD1 (6 bases). This CDR3 region has 16 residues. Between the trimmed V and J ends, which lost 3 bases and 0 bases, there was a span of 15 bases. Germline CDR1 and CDR2: GTSNPN and SVGIG (reference sequence). This CDR3 reads CAWSPTRGFSNQPQHF. The CDR3 bases are TGTGCCTGGAGCCCAACGAGGGGGTTTAGCAATCAGCCCCAGCATTTT.

This clonotype was recorded many times. V usage is TRBV3-1 and J usage is TRBJ2-1; D is uncertain. The CDR3 is made up of 16 amino acids. Germline CDR1 LGHDT, CDR2 YNNKEL (reference sequence). V was cut by 2 bases and J by 0 bases, with 11 bases left in between. DNA for the CDR3: TGTGCCAGCAGCCAAACATGGAAATCCTCCTACAATGAGCAGTTCTTC. Translated: CASSQTWKSSYNEQFF.

The CDR3 DNA reads as TGCGCCAGCAGCCAAGTGCGGGTGGAGAATGAGCAGTTCTTC. Amino acids: CASSQVRVENEQFF. The chain combines TRBV4-1 with TRBJ2-1, with a possible D match to TRBD2 (5 bases). Between the trimmed V and J ends, which lost 1 base and 7 bases, there was a span of 11 bases. The CDR3 is 14 amino acids. CDR1 is MGHRA and CDR2 is YSYEKL in the germline V gene.

For this clonotype: A much larger clone lies one base from this, so it may be a read error. The chain couples TRBV5-1 to TRBJ1-2, with TRBD1 identical over 7 bases. The V segment lost 6 bases and the J segment 7 bases; nucleotides outside the gene matches: 6. This CDR3 is 12 amino acids long. Germline V gene lookup returns CDR1 SGHRS and CDR2 YFSETQ. The CDR3 coding sequence is TGCGCCAGCAACTTACAGGGGCCTGGCTACACCTTC. Translating it yields CASNLQGPGYTF.

This clonotype has more than one count but fewer than ten. The V gene is TRBV6-5, the J gene TRBJ2-2; 13 bases agree with TRBD2. Germline V CDR1 and CDR2: MNHEY, SVGAGI. V shed 2 bases, J shed 4 bases, and the junction held 7 bases outside the gene matches. The CDR3 is 18 residues long. The CDR3 DNA reads as TGTGCCAGCAGTTACCCACTAGCGGGAGGGACGATCACCGGGGAGCTGTTTTTT. Protein product: CASSYPLAGGTITGELFF.

As to this clonotype: A read error is possible here, since a much larger clone lies one base away. The V gene is TRBV28, the J gene TRBJ2-3; 7 bases match TRBD1. Per the germline V gene, CDR1 is MDHEN and CDR2 is SYDVKM. This CDR3 comprises 15 residues. The CDR3, as DNA: TGTGCCAGCAGAGGGTCCGTTGTAGGGACAGATATGCAGTATTTT. It yields the protein CASRGSVVGTDMQYF.

This clonotype appeared a few times. This may stem from a read error, because a much larger clone lies one nucleotide away. The rearrangement joins TRBV11-3 to TRBJ2-3; no firm D call. The ends were cut back, 7 bases at V and 4 bases at J, with 15 bases in the middle. This CDR3 spans 14 amino acids. CDR1 and CDR2 from the germline V gene are SGHNT and YENEEA. This chain's CDR3 is CASNLHRAPDTQYF. The CDR3 nucleotides are TGTGCCAGCAACCTCCACCGGGCCCCAGATACGCAGTATTTT.

CDR3 region: CASSQLAGGFGEQYF. In DNA form, the CDR3 reads TGCGCCAGCAGCCAGCTGGCAGGGGGTTTCGGCGAGCAGTACTTC. V usage is TRBV4-1 and J usage is TRBJ2-7; 7 bases agree with TRBD1. The CDR3 runs to 15 residues. Germline loops: CDR1 MGHRA, CDR2 YSYEKL. J lost 6 bases, V lost 3 bases, and 11 bases had no gene match.